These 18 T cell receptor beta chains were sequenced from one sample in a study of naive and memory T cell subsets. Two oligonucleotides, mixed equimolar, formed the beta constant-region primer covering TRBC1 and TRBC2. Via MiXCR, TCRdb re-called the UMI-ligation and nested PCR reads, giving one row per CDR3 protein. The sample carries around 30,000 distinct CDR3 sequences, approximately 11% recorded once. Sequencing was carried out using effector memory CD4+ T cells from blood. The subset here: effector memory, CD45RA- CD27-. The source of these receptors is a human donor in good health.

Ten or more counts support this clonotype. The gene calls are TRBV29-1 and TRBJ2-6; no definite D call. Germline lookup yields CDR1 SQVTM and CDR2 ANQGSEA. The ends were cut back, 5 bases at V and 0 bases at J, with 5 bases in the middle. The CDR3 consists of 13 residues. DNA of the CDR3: TGCAGCGTTAGTCCCTCTGGGGCCAACGTCCTGACTTTC. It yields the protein CSVSPSGANVLTF.

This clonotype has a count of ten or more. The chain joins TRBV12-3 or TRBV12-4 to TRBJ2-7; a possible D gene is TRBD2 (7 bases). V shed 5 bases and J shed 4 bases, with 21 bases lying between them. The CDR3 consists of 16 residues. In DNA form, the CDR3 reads TGTGCCAGCAGTCCCCGGGAGGACAGAAGCAGTTACGAGCAGTACTTC. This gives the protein CASSPREDRSSYEQYF.

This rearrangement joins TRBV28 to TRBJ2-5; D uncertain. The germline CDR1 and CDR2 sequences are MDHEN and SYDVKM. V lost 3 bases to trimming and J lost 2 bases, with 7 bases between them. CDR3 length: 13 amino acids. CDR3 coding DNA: TGTGCCAGCAGTTTGCCTCAGCAAGAGACCCAGTACTTC. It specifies CASSLPQQETQYF. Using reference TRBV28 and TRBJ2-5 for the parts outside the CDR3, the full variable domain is DVKVTQSSRYLVKRTGEKVFLECVQDMDHENMFWYRQDPGLGLRLIYFSYDVKMKEKGDIPEGYSVSREKKERFSLILESASTNQTSMYLCASSLPQQETQYFGPGTRLLVL.

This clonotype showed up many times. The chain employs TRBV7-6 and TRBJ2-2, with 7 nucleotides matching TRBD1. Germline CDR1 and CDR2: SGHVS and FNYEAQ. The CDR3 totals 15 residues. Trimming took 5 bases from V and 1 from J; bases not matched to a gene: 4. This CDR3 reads CASSGRQGNTGELFF. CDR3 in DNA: TGTGCCAGCAGCGGCCGACAGGGGAACACCGGGGAGCTGTTTTTT.

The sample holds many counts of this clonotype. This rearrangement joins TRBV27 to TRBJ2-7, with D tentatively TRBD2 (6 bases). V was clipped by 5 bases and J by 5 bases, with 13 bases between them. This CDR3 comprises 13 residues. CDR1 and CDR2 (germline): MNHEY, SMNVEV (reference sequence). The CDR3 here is CASSTTSSDEQYF. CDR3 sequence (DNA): TGTGCCAGCAGTACGACTAGTTCGGACGAGCAGTACTTC.

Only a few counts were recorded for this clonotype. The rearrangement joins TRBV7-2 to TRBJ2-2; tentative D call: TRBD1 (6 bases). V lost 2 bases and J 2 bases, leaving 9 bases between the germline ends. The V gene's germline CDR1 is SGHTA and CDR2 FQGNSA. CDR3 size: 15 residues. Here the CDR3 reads CASSLWGLNTGELFF. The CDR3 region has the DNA TGTGCCAGCAGCTTATGGGGGCTTAACACCGGGGAGCTGTTTTTT.

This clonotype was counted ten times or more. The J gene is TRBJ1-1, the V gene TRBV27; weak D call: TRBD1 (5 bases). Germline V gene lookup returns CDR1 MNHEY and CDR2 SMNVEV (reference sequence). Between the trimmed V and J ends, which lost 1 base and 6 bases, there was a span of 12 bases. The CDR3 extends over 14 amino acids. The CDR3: CASSLFGGRAEAFF. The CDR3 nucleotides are TGTGCCAGCAGTTTATTTGGGGGGAGAGCTGAAGCTTTCTTT.

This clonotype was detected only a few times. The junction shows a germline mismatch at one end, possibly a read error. The CDR3 region has the DNA TGTGCCAGCAGTGAAAGCCCGGGCAGTTTCTTC. Translation: CASSESPGSFF. V gene TRBV6-1 combines with J gene TRBJ2-7; D uncertain. Germline CDR1 reads MNHNS; CDR2 reads SASEGT. The CDR3 sequence is 11 residues long.

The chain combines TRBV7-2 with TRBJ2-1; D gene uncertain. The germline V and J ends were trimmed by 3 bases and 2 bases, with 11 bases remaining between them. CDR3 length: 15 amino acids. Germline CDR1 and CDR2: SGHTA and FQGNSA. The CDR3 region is CASSFGTGPYNEQFF. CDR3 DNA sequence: TGTGCCAGCAGCTTTGGAACGGGCCCCTACAATGAGCAGTTCTTC.

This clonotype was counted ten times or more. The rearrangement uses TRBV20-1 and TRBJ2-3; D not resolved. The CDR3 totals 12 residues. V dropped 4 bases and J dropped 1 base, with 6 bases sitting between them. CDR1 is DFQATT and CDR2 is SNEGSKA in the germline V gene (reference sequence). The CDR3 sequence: CSAKYGTDTQYF. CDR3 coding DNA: TGCAGTGCTAAGTACGGCACAGATACGCAGTATTTT.

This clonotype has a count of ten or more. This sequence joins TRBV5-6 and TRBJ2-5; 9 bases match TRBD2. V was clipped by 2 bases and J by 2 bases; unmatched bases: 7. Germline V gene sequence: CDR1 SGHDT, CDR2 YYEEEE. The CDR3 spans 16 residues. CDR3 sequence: CASSFRKAGGQETQYF. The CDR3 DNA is TGTGCCAGCAGCTTCAGGAAAGCGGGGGGACAAGAGACCCAGTACTTC. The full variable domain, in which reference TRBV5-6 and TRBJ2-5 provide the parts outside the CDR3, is DAGVTQSPTHLIKTRGQQVTLRCSPKSGHDTVSWYQQALGQGPQFIFQYYEEEERQRGNFPDRFSGHQFPNYSSELNVNALLLGDSALYLCASSFRKAGGQETQYFGPGTRLLVL.

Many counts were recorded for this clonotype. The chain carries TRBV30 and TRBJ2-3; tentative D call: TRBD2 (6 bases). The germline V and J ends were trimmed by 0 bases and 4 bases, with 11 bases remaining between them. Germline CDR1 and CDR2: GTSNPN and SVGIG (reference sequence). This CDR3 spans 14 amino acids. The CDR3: CAWSVGGTPDTQYF. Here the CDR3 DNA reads TGTGCCTGGAGTGTTGGCGGGACCCCAGATACGCAGTATTTT.

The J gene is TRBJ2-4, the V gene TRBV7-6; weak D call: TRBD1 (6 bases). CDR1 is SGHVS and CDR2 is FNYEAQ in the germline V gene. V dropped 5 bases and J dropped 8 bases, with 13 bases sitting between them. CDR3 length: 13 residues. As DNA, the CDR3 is TGTGCCAGCAGCATGAACAGGGTAGACATTCAGTACTTC. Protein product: CASSMNRVDIQYF. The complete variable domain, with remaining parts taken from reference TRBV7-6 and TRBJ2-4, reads GAGVSQSPRYKVTKRGQDVALRCDPISGHVSLYWYRQALGQGPEFLTYFNYEAQQDKSGLPNDRFSAERPEGSISTLTIQRTEQRDSAMYRCASSMNRVDIQYFGAGTRLSVL.

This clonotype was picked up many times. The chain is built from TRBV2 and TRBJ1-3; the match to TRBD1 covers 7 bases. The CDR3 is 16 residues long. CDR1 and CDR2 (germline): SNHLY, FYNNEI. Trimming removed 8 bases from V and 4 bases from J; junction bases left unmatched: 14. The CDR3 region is CASRDSSSPGGNTIYF. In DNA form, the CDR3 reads TGTGCCAGCCGGGACAGTTCCTCTCCGGGGGGAAACACCATATATTTT.

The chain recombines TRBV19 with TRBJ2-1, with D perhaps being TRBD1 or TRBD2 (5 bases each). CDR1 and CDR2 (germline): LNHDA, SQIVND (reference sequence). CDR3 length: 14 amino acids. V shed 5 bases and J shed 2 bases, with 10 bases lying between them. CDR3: CASSLQGAYNEQFF. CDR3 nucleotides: TGTGCCAGTAGTCTCCAGGGAGCCTACAATGAGCAGTTCTTC.

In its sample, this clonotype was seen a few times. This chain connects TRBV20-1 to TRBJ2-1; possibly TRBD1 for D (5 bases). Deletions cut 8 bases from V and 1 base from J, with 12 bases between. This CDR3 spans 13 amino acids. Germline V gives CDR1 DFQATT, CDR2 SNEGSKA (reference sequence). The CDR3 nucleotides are TGCAGTACTGACAGCCCGTCCTACAATGAGCAGTTCTTC. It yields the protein CSTDSPSYNEQFF.

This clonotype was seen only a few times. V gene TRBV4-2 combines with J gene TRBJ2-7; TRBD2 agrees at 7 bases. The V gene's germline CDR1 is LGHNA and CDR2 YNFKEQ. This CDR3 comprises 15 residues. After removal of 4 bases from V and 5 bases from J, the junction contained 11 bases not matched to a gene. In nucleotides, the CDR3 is TGTGCCAGCAGCCGCACGACTAGCTCGTCCGACGAGCAGTACTTC. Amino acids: CASSRTTSSSDEQYF.

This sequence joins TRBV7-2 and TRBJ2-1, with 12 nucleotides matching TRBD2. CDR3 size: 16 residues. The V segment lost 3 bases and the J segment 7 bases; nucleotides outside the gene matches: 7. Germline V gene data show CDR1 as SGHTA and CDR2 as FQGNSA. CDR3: CASSLGGTSGRNEQFF. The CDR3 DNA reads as TGTGCCAGCAGCTTGGGGGGAACTAGCGGGAGGAATGAGCAGTTCTTC.